The 32 T cell receptor beta chains below were found in one sample sequenced in a study of blood T cells in healthy people across ages. A second PCR of 7 to 11 cycles used a sample-barcoded 5' primer and a J-beta primer mix. TCRdb processed the 5' RACE reads anew with MiXCR; each CDR3 protein has one entry. Of about 1.7 million distinct CDR3 sequences listed, about 28% are singletons. Sequencing was performed on blood. Every receptor here comes from a woman in her thirties in good health.

V and J are TRBV7-3 and TRBJ2-1; D is perhaps TRBD1 (6 bases). The CDR3 has 17 residues. Trimming removed 8 bases from V and 0 bases from J, with 20 bases in between. The germline V gene has CDR1 SGHTA and CDR2 FQGTGA. CDR3 nucleotide sequence: TGTGCCAGCGGCCCCCACCGCCCAGGGGCCTCCTACAATGAGCAGTTCTTC. Translated: CASGPHRPGASYNEQFF.

This clonotype was observed a few times. This chain joins TRBV6-5 and TRBJ1-6; D remains unclear. Trimming took 0 bases from V and 7 from J, leaving 19 bases between them. Per germline, CDR1 MNHEY and CDR2 SVGAGI. CDR3 size: 18 residues. The CDR3 region has the DNA TGTGCCAGCAGTTACTCGATTTCCCGCGGCCCGAGGAATTCACCCCTCCACTTT. Its translation: CASSYSISRGPRNSPLHF.

This clonotype was seen more than once but under ten times. The V and J genes are TRBV3-1 and TRBJ2-5; D is ambiguous. CDR3 size: 15 residues. Between the trimmed V and J ends, which lost 1 base and 11 bases, there was a span of 20 bases. Germline CDR1 is LGHDT and CDR2 is YNNKEL (reference sequence). The DNA for the CDR3 is TGTGCCAGCAGCCAAGGGAATCAGATACGAGAAGAGCAGTACTTC. This gives the protein CASSQGNQIREEQYF.

V gene TRBV6-6 combines with J gene TRBJ1-6; 7 nucleotides align to TRBD1. Germline loops: CDR1 MNHNY, CDR2 SVGAGI (reference sequence). With V trimmed by 6 bases and J by 6 bases, 11 bases remained unmatched. There are 16 residues in the CDR3. DNA of the CDR3: TGTGCCAGCAGACGGGGCGGGACAGTGGCTAATTCACCCCTCCACTTT. Translated, it gives CASRRGGTVANSPLHF.

The J gene is TRBJ2-7, the V gene TRBV3-1; D might be TRBD2 (5 bases). The germline V and J ends were trimmed by 0 bases and 6 bases, with 18 bases remaining between them. Germline loops: CDR1 LGHDT, CDR2 YNNKEL (reference sequence). This CDR3 region has 16 residues. The CDR3 loop reads CASSQDWGATTSEQYF. The CDR3 DNA follows: TGTGCCAGCAGCCAAGATTGGGGAGCGACCACTTCCGAGCAGTACTTC.

This clonotype appeared a few times. The chain is built from TRBV20-1 and TRBJ2-7, with D tentatively TRBD2 (6 bases). V was pared by 3 bases and J by 0 bases, with 12 bases between. The CDR3 runs 14 residues. CDR1 is DFQATT, CDR2 SNEGSKA, per germline (reference sequence). The CDR3 is CSARMRGRSYEQYF. Written as DNA, the CDR3 is TGCAGTGCTAGGATGCGGGGCCGCTCCTACGAGCAGTACTTC.

This clonotype has more than one count but fewer than ten. The rearrangement links TRBV10-3 to TRBJ2-1; D remains unclear. The germline V gene has CDR1 ENHRY and CDR2 SYGVKD. V lost 4 bases and J 7 bases, leaving 8 bases between the germline ends. This CDR3 spans 12 amino acids. The CDR3 loop is CAISATTNEQFF. In DNA form, the CDR3 reads TGTGCCATCAGTGCTACTACAAATGAGCAGTTCTTC.

As regards this clonotype: One end of the junction is discordant with germline, which a read error may explain. The rearrangement joins TRBV12-3 or TRBV12-4 to TRBJ2-1; D gene ambiguous. There are 11 residues in the CDR3. The CDR3 region is CAGSQYNEQFF. The CDR3 DNA sequence: TGTGCCGGCAGTCAGTACAATGAGCAGTTCTTC.

The rearrangement joins TRBV12-3 or TRBV12-4 to TRBJ2-3, with D perhaps assigned TRBD1 or TRBD2 (6 bases each). The CDR3 is 16 amino acids. V lost 8 bases and J lost 5, with 23 bases in between. CDR3 nucleotide sequence: TGTGCCAGCGCGCCCCCGGTAGGGGGGTTACGAGATACGCAGTATTTT. It yields the protein CASAPPVGGLRDTQYF.

The table lists this clonotype with many counts. The chain joins TRBV3-1 to TRBJ2-5; TRBD2 matches 7 bases. The CDR3 totals 16 residues. The J segment lost 6 bases and the V segment lost 2 bases, leaving 12 bases of the junction unmatched. Germline-derived CDR1 and CDR2 are LGHDT and YNNKEL (reference sequence). CDR3 DNA sequence: TGTGCCAGCAGCCAACCTGGGGTGCGGGGGAAAAAGACCCAGTACTTC. It specifies CASSQPGVRGKKTQYF.

This clonotype was counted only a few times. The V and J genes are TRBV20-1 and TRBJ2-6; D tentatively fits TRBD1 or TRBD2 (5 bases each). Looked up from germline, CDR1 is DFQATT and CDR2 is SNEGSKA (reference sequence). V gave up 3 bases and J gave up 7 bases, with 16 bases separating them. The CDR3 loop spans 15 amino acids. In DNA, the CDR3 is TGCAGTGCTAGCCGGGGCAGGGTTGGTGCCAACGTCCTGACTTTC. It yields the protein CSASRGRVGANVLTF.

Only a few counts were recorded for this clonotype. The rearrangement joins TRBV7-9 to TRBJ2-1, with 7 positions matching TRBD2. Germline CDR1 SEHNR, CDR2 FQNEAQ (reference sequence). The CDR3 contains 15 residues. Trimming took 8 bases from V and 0 from J; bases not matched to a gene: 7. In nucleotides, the CDR3 is TGTGCCAGCCGAAGCGGGGCTTACTCCTACAATGAGCAGTTCTTC. This sequence encodes CASRSGAYSYNEQFF. The complete variable domain, with remaining parts taken from reference TRBV7-9 and TRBJ2-1, reads DTGVSQNPRHKITKRGQNVTFRCDPISEHNRLYWYRQTLGQGPEFLTYFQNEAQLEKSRLLSDRFSAERPKGSFSTLEIQRTEQGDSAMYLCASRSGAYSYNEQFFGPGTRLTVL.

V and J are TRBV13 and TRBJ1-2; D unclear. The CDR3 extends over 15 amino acids. The germline gives CDR1 PRHDT, CDR2 FYEKMQ (reference sequence). V was cut by 5 bases and J by 7 bases, with 20 bases left in between. Here the CDR3 reads CASSPSTPGRIGYTF. In DNA form, the CDR3 reads TGTGCCAGCAGCCCCTCCACACCGGGGAGAATTGGCTACACCTTC.

V and J are TRBV18 and TRBJ1-3; no firm D call. Per the germline V gene, CDR1 is KGHSH and CDR2 is LQKENI. This CDR3 has 17 residues. V was cut by 2 bases and J by 1 base, with 15 bases left in between. CDR3 in DNA: TGTGCCAGCTCACCAGAGTCTGTTCCGAGTTCTGGAAACACCATATATTTT. It translates to CASSPESVPSSGNTIYF.

The table lists this clonotype with a few counts. The chain is built from TRBV9 and TRBJ1-5; the D gene is possibly TRBD1 (5 bases). CDR1 and CDR2 (germline): SGDLS, YYNGEE. Trimming removed 0 bases from V and 6 bases from J, with 7 bases in between. This CDR3 region has 13 residues. The CDR3 spells CASSVAQGQPQHF. CDR3 coding DNA: TGTGCCAGCAGCGTAGCTCAGGGTCAGCCCCAGCATTTT.

On this clonotype: The missing conserved phenylalanine or tryptophan at the end of this CDR3 makes a read error likely. The chain employs TRBV20-1 and TRBJ2-1; D possibly corresponds to TRBD2 (6 bases). Germline V lookup: CDR1 DFQATT, CDR2 SNEGSKA (reference sequence). V dropped 0 bases and J dropped 10 bases, with 10 bases sitting between them. This CDR3 has 12 residues. The CDR3 sequence: CSAREAGGEQFV. Here the CDR3 DNA reads TGCAGTGCTAGAGAAGCCGGAGGGGAGCAGTTCGTC.

This clonotype was detected many times. The chain links TRBV12-3 or TRBV12-4 to TRBJ1-2, with a possible D match to TRBD1 (5 bases). This CDR3 is built from 14 residues. The V and J ends lost 5 bases and 1 base respectively, with 11 bases between them. CDR3 sequence reads: CASSPRGRNYGYTF. The CDR3 bases are TGTGCCAGCAGTCCCCGGGGCCGTAACTATGGCTACACCTTC.

The V and J genes are TRBV5-4 and TRBJ2-1, with D possibly TRBD2 on 6 matching bases. The better agreement between TRBJ2-7 and the DNA end casts doubt on the J call. Looked up from germline, CDR1 is SGHNT and CDR2 is YYREEE (reference sequence). The CDR3 contains 15 residues. The CDR3, as DNA: TGTGCCAGCAGCTGGGACTCGAGCTCCTACAATGAGCAGTACTTC. Translated, it gives CASSWDSSSYNEQYF.

This clonotype appeared many times. The V call is TRBV7-8, the J call TRBJ2-7; 9 bases line up with TRBD2. Trimming took 3 bases from V and 7 from J; bases not matched to a gene: 7. The CDR3 is 14 residues long. The germline V gene has CDR1 SGHVS and CDR2 FQNEAQ. CDR3 in DNA: TGTGCCAGCAGCTTGGGGGGACTAGCCCGTGAGCAGTACTTC. Translating it yields CASSLGGLAREQYF.

In its sample, this clonotype was seen a few times. V gene TRBV10-2 combines with J gene TRBJ1-2, with 7 bases lining up with TRBD1. The CDR3 has 14 residues. Trimming removed 7 bases from V and 3 bases from J; junction bases left unmatched: 8. CDR1 is WSHSY and CDR2 is SAAADI in the germline V gene. DNA of the CDR3: TGCGCCAGCAATAACAGGGGAGAATACTATGGCTACACCTTC. Protein product: CASNNRGEYYGYTF.

The chain carries TRBV7-2 and TRBJ2-7; no clear D. V shed 5 bases and J shed 3 bases, with 11 bases lying between them. CDR1 is SGHTA, CDR2 FQGNSA, per germline. The CDR3 is 13 residues long. This CDR3 reads CASSPAPHYEQYF. CDR3 nucleotide sequence: TGTGCCAGCAGCCCTGCTCCCCACTACGAGCAGTACTTC.

This clonotype was seen a few times. The CDR3 here is CASSQVSSGRLGETQYF. In DNA form, the CDR3 reads TGTGCCAGCAGCCAAGTTTCTAGCGGGAGGCTGGGAGAGACCCAGTACTTC. The gene calls are TRBV3-1 and TRBJ2-5; 11 bases agree with TRBD2. CDR1 LGHDT and CDR2 YNNKEL come from the germline V gene (reference sequence). CDR3 size: 17 residues. The V gene end was trimmed by 1 base and the J gene end by 4 bases; junction bases not matched to a gene: 8.

There are many counts of this clonotype. The rearrangement joins TRBV5-1 to TRBJ2-7; TRBD2 is a possible D gene (6 bases). CDR1 SGHRS and CDR2 YFSETQ come from the germline V gene. The V gene lost 6 bases and the J gene lost 1 base, with 8 bases spanning the gap. There are 12 residues in the CDR3. CDR3 protein: CASTGESYEQYF. The CDR3 DNA reads TGCGCCAGCACGGGGGAGTCCTACGAGCAGTACTTC.

The chain recombines TRBV28 with TRBJ2-4; 11 positions agree with TRBD2. The CDR3 runs to 19 residues. Trimming took 7 bases from V and 0 from J; bases not matched to a gene: 14. The germline V gene has CDR1 MDHEN and CDR2 SYDVKM. This chain's CDR3 is CASTPPRTSGLLAKNIQYF. CDR3 DNA sequence: TGTGCCAGCACTCCTCCTCGGACTAGCGGGCTCTTAGCCAAAAACATTCAGTACTTC.

The rearrangement joins TRBV7-3 to TRBJ1-1; 9 bases are a match to TRBD1. CDR3 length: 14 amino acids. The ends lost 0 bases at V and 7 bases at J; junction bases unmatched: 3. CDR1 is SGHTA and CDR2 is FQGTGA in the germline V gene. The CDR3 nucleotides are TGTGCCAGCAGCTTAACAACAGGGGGCGATGAAGCTTTCTTT. Protein: CASSLTTGGDEAFF.

A word on this clonotype: Since a much larger clone is just one base distant, this may be a read error. V is TRBV7-9 and J is TRBJ1-2, with TRBD1 matching 8 bases. Germline V gene data show CDR1 as SEHNR and CDR2 as FQNEAQ (reference sequence). J gave up 8 bases and V 5 bases, and 7 bases lay outside the gene matches. This CDR3 comprises 13 residues. The DNA of the CDR3 is TGTGCCAGCAGCCCGGGACAGGAGCAGGGCTACACCTTC. It yields the protein CASSPGQEQGYTF. The variable domain in full, with the rest retrieved from reference TRBV7-9 and TRBJ1-2, is DTGVSQNPRHKITKRGQNVTFRCDPISEHNRLYWYRQTLGQGPEFLTYFQNEAQLEKSRLLSDRFSAERPKGSFSTLEIQRTEQGDSAMYLCASSPGQEQGYTFGSGTRLTVV.

This clonotype was seen more than once but under ten times. The V gene is TRBV20-1, the J gene TRBJ2-3; no firm D call. The germline V gene encodes CDR1 DFQATT and CDR2 SNEGSKA (reference sequence). This CDR3 region has 13 residues. The germline V and J ends were trimmed by 3 bases and 6 bases, with 13 bases remaining between them. The CDR3 nucleotides read TGCAGTGCTAGCATCACAAGTTCTGATACGCAGTATTTT. Its protein product is CSASITSSDTQYF.

The V call is TRBV21-1, the J call TRBJ2-5; the D call TRBD2 from the table was never checked on the DNA. TRBV21-1 constitutes a pseudogene. The CDR3 runs to 15 residues. CDR3 DNA sequence: TGTACCAGCAGCAAAGTTCCTAGCCCCCAAGAGACCCAGTACTTC. Its protein product is CTSSKVPSPQETQYF.

V usage is TRBV9 and J usage is TRBJ2-1, with D possibly being TRBD1 or TRBD2 (6 bases each). Germline-derived CDR1 and CDR2 are SGDLS and YYNGEE. CDR3 size: 12 residues. V was shortened by 0 bases and J by 12 bases, with 10 bases between the two germline ends. As DNA, the CDR3 is TGTGCCAGCAGCGTAGAGGGGGACTCGCAGTTCTTC. Protein product: CASSVEGDSQFF.

Concerning this clonotype: A much larger clonotype is one base distant, so this may be a read error. The chain uses TRBV14 and TRBJ2-4; weak D call: TRBD2 (5 bases). The J call may be mistaken, given a closer DNA end match to TRBJ2-7. The germline V gene encodes CDR1 SGHDN and CDR2 FVKESK. The CDR3 extends over 17 amino acids. The CDR3 loop is CASSQPPVLVGVDEQYF. In DNA, the CDR3 is TGTGCCAGCAGCCAACCCCCAGTGTTAGTGGGAGTAGACGAGCAGTACTTC.

This clonotype has a handful of counts. The chain has TRBV12-3 or TRBV12-4 and TRBJ2-1, with 9 positions matching TRBD2. The V segment lost 0 bases and the J segment 5 bases; nucleotides outside the gene matches: 2. There are 15 residues in the CDR3. The CDR3 nucleotides read TGTGCCAGCAGTTTAGCTAGCGGGAGTCACAATGAGCAGTTCTTC. Amino acid sequence: CASSLASGSHNEQFF.

The chain links TRBV15 to TRBJ1-2; no clear D gene. The CDR3 has 16 residues. CDR1 is LNHNV, CDR2 YYDKDF, per germline (reference sequence). Trimming took off 1 base at V and 0 bases at J, with 12 bases between the two ends. CDR3 region: CATSRGSRNTNYGYTF. The CDR3 DNA reads as TGTGCCACCAGCAGAGGAAGTCGGAATACTAACTATGGCTACACCTTC. Full variable domain (missing parts from reference TRBV15 and TRBJ1-2): DAMVIQNPRYQVTQFGKPVTLSCSQTLNHNVMYWYQQKSSQAPKLLFHYYDKDFNNEADTPDNFQSRRPNTSFCFLDIRSPGLGDTAMYLCATSRGSRNTNYGYTFGSGTRLTVV.